This T cell receptor (beta chain) was documented in a study of CD8+ T cells in alopecia areata. Findings and caveats of the study: Compared with normal scalp, lesional scalp had higher clonality and more expanded CD8+ clones.

RNA extraction was followed by reverse transcription into cDNA, which acted as the sequencing template. Here immunoSEQ multiplex PCR was the method, and the copy in TCRdb shows in-frame clones only, minus some. This sample has roughly 190,000 clones, with under 80% found just once. Of note for this clone: The antigen is not known.

V lost 2 bases and J 8 bases, leaving 12 bases between the germline ends. Per the germline V gene, CDR1 is GTSNPN and CDR2 is SVGIG (reference sequence). The CDR3 is 12 amino acids. Treatment denoted: oral pan-JAK inhibitor, 5-10 mg twice daily. Those with alopecia areata gave lesional scalp punch biopsies and peripheral blood. The sample in question was CD4+ T cells sorted from blood, obtained around week 49, from a patient treated with tofacitinib. The TCR originated in a human donor with alopecia areata. The V and J genes are TRBV30 and TRBJ1-2; possibly TRBD1 for D (5 bases). CDR3 bases: TGTGCCTGGAGTACAGGTTTTGGCGGCTACACCTTC. Its protein is CAWSTGFGGYTF.